This T cell receptor (beta chain) was retrieved from a study of blood T cell repertoires in COVID-19. Authors' processing steps: Estimation of nucleated cell counts relied on the amplification of reference gene primers. Data came from immunoSEQ multiplex PCR; TCRdb stores just in-frame clones and leaves some out. V and J calls and clone size are those listed in that table; D and trimming were worked out from the DNA. The sample records roughly 120,000 clones, about 75% being singletons. Germline V gene sequence: CDR1 SGHNT, CDR2 YYREEE (reference sequence). Trimming left V 4 bases short and J 5 bases short, with 15 bases between. The CDR3 is 14 amino acids.

V is TRBV5-4 and J is TRBJ2-5; D gene unclear. This sequence originates from an elderly woman with active or convalescent COVID-19. Sequencing was carried out using peripheral blood. In nucleotides, the CDR3 is TGTGCCAGCAGCCCCTGGCCAACGTTGGAGACCCAGTACTTC. This gives the protein CASSPWPTLETQYF.